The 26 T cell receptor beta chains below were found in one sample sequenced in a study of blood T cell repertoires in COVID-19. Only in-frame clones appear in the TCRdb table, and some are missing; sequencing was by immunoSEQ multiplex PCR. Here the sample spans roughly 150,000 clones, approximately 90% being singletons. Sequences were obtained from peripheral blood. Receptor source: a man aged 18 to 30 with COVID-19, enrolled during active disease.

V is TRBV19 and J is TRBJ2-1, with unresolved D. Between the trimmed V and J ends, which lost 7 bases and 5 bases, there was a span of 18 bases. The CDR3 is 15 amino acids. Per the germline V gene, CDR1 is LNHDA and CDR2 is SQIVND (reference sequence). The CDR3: CASTLRGKSNNEQFF. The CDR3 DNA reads TGTGCCAGTACCCTGAGAGGCAAGTCTAACAATGAGCAGTTCTTC.

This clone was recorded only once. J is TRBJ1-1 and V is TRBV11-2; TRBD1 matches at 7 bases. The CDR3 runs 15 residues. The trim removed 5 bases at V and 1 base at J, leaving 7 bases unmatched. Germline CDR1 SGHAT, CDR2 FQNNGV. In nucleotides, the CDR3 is TGTGCCAGCAGCCTTCAAGGGGGCTCGAACACTGAAGCTTTCTTT. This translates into CASSLQGGSNTEAFF.

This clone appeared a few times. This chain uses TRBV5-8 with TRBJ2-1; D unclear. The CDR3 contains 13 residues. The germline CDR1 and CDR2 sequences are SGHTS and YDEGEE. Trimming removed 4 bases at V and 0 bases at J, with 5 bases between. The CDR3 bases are TGTGCCAGCAGCCGTATCTCCTACAATGAGCAGTTCTTC. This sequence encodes CASSRISYNEQFF.

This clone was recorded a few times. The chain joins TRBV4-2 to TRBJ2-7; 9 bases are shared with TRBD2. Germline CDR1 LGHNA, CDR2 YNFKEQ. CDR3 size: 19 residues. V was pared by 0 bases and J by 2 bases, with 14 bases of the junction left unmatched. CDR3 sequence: CASSQDRASGKNIPYEQYF. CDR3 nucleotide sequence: TGTGCCAGCAGCCAAGATCGGGCTAGCGGGAAAAACATCCCCTACGAGCAGTACTTC.

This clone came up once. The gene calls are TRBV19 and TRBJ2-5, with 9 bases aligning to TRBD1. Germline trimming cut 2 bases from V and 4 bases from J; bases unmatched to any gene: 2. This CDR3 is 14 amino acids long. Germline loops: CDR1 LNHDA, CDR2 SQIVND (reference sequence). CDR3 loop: CASSIRQGGETQYF. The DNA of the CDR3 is TGTGCCAGTAGTATACGACAGGGGGGAGAGACCCAGTACTTC.

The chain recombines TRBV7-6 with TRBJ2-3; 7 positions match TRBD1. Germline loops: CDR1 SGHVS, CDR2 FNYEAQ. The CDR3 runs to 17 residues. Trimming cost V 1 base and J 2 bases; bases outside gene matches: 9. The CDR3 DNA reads TGTGCCAGCAGCTTAGTCGGGACAGTCGACCCCACAGATACGCAGTATTTT. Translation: CASSLVGTVDPTDTQYF.

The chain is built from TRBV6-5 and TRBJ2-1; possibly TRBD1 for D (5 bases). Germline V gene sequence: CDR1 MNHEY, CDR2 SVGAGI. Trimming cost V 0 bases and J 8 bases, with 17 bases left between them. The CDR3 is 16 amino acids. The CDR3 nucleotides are TGTGCCAGCAGTTACTCGCAGGGTGGGGTGATTGATGAGCAGTTCTTC. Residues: CASSYSQGGVIDEQFF.

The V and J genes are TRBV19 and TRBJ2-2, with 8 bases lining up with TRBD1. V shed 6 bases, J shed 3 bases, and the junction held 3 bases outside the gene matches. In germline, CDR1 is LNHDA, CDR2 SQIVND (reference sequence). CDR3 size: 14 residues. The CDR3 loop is CASRTGADTGELFF. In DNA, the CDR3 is TGTGCCAGTAGGACAGGGGCTGACACCGGGGAGCTGTTTTTT.

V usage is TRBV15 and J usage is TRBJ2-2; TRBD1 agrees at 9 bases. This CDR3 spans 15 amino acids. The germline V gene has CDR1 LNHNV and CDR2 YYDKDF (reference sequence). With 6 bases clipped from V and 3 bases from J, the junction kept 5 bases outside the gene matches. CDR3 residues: CATSWDRVDTGELFF. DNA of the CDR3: TGTGCCACCAGTTGGGACAGGGTTGACACCGGGGAGCTGTTTTTT.

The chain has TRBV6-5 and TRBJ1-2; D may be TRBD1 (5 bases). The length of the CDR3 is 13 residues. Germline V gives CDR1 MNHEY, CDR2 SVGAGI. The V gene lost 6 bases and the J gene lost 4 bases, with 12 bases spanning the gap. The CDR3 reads CASSRDRTYGYTF. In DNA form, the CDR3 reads TGTGCCAGCAGCCGCGACAGAACCTATGGCTACACCTTC.

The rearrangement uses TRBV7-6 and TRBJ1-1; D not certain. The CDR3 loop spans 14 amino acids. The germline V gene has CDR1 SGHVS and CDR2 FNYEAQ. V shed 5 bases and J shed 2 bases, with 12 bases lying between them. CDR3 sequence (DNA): TGTGCCAGCAGCCCGGTGGGCCCCAACACTGAAGCTTTCTTT. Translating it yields CASSPVGPNTEAFF.

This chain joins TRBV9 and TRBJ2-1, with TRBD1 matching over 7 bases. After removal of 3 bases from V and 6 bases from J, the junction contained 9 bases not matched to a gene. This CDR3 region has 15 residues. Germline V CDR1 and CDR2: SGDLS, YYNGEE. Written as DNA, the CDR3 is TGTGCCAGCAGCGCCCGGGACAGAAGTAGCAATGAGCAGTTCTTC. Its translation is CASSARDRSSNEQFF.

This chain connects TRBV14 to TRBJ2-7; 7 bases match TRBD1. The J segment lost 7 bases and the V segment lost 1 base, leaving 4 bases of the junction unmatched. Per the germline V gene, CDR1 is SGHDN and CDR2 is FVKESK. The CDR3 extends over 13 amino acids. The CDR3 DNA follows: TGTGCCAGCAGCCAAGGGACAGGCAGGGAGCAGTACTTC. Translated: CASSQGTGREQYF.

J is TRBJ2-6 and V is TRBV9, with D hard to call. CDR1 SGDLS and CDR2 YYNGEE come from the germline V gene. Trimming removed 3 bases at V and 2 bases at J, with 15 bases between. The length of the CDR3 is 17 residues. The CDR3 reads CASSGAHGPPGANVLTF. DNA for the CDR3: TGTGCCAGCAGCGGAGCCCATGGGCCTCCTGGGGCCAACGTCCTGACTTTC.

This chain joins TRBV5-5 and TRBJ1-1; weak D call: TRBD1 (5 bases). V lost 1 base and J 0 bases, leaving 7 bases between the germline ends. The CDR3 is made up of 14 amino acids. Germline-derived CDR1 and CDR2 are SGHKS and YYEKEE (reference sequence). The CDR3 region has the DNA TGTGCCAGCAGCTTGAAAGGGGTGAACACTGAAGCTTTCTTT. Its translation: CASSLKGVNTEAFF.

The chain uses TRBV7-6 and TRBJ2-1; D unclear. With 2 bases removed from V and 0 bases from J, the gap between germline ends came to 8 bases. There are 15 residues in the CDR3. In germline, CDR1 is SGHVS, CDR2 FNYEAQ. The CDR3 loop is CASSLYTSSYNEQFF. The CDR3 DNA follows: TGTGCCAGCAGCTTATACACAAGCTCCTACAATGAGCAGTTCTTC. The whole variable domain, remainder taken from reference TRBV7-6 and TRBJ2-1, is GAGVSQSPRYKVTKRGQDVALRCDPISGHVSLYWYRQALGQGPEFLTYFNYEAQQDKSGLPNDRFSAERPEGSISTLTIQRTEQRDSAMYRCASSLYTSSYNEQFFGPGTRLTVL.

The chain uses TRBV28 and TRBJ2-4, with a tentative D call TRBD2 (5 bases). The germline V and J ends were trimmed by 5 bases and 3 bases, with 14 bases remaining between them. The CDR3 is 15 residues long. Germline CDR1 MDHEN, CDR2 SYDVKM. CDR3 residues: CASSRRWEHKNIQYF. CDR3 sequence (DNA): TGTGCCAGCAGTAGACGGTGGGAGCACAAAAACATTCAGTACTTC.

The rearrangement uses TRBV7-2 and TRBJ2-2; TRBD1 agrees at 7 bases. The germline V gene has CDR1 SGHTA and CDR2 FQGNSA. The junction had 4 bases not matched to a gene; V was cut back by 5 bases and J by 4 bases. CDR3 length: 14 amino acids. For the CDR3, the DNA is TGTGCCAGCAGCGCCGGACAGGTCACCGGGGAGCTGTTTTTT. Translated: CASSAGQVTGELFF.

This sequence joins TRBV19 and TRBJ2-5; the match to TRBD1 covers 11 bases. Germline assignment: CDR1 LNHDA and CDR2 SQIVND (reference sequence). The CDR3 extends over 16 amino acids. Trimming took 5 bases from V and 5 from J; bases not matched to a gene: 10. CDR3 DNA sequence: TGTGCCAGTAGTCGCCCCCCGGGACAGGGGGTTGAGACCCAGTACTTC. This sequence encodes CASSRPPGQGVETQYF.

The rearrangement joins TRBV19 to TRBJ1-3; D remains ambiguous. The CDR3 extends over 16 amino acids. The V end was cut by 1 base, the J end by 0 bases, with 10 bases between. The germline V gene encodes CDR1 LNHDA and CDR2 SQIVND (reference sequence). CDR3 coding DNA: TGTGCCAGTAGTATAGGTCTGCGGTCCTCTGGAAACACCATATATTTT. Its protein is CASSIGLRSSGNTIYF.

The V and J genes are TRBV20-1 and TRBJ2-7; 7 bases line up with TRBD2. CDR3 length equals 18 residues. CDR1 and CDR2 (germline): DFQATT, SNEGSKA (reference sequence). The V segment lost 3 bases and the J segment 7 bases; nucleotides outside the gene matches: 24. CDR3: CSASGHGTLPSGTPEQYF. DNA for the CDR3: TGCAGTGCTAGTGGTCACGGGACTTTACCGAGCGGGACCCCAGAGCAGTACTTC.

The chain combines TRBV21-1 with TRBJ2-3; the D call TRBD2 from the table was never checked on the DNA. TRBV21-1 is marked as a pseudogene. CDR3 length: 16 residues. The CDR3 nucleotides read TGTGCCAGCAGCAAAGGACTAGCGGGAGACGTAGATACGCAGTATTTT. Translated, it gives CASSKGLAGDVDTQYF.

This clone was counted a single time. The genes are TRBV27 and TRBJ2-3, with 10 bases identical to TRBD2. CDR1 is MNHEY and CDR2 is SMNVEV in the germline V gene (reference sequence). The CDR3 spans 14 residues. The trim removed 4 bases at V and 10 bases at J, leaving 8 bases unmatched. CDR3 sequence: CASSSTSGVSSQYF. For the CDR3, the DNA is TGTGCCAGCAGTTCTACTAGCGGGGTAAGTTCGCAGTATTTT.

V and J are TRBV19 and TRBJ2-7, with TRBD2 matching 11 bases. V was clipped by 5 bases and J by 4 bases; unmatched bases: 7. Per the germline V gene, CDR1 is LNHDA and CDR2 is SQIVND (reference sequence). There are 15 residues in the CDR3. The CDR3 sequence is CASSVTSGRVYEQYF. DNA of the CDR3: TGTGCCAGTAGTGTAACTAGCGGGAGAGTTTACGAGCAGTACTTC.

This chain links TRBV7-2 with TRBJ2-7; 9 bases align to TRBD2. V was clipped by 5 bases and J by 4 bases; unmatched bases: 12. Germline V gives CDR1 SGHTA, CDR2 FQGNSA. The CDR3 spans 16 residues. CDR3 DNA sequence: TGTGCCAGCAGCCCCGCGGGAGGGAGGGGCCTATACGAGCAGTACTTC. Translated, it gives CASSPAGGRGLYEQYF.

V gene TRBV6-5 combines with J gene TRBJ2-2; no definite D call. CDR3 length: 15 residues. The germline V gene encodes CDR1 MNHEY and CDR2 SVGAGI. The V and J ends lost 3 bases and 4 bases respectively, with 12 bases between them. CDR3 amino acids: CASSYLPPPTGELFF. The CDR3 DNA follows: TGTGCCAGCAGTTATCTACCCCCTCCCACCGGGGAGCTGTTTTTT.